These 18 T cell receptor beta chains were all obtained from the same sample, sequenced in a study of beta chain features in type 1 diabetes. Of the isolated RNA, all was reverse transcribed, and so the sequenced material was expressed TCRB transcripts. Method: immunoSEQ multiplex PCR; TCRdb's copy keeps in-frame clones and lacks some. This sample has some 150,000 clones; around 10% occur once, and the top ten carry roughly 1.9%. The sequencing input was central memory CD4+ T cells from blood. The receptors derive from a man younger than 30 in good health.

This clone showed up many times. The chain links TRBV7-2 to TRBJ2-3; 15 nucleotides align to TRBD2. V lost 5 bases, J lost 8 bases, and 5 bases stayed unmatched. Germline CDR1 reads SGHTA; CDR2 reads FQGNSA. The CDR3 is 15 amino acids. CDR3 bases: TGTGCCAGCAGCAACGGGACTAGCGGGAGGTTTACGCAGTATTTT. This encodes CASSNGTSGRFTQYF.

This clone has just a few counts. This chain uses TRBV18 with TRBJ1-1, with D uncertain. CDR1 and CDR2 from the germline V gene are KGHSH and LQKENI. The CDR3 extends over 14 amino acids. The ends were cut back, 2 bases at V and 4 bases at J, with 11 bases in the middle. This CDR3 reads CASSPEGRGTEAFF. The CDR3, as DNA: TGTGCCAGCTCACCAGAAGGGAGAGGCACTGAAGCTTTCTTT.

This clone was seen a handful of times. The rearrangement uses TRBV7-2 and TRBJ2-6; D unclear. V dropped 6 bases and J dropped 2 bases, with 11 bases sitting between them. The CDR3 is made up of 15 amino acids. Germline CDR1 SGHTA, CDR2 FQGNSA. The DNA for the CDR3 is TGTGCCAGCAGGCCGCAGGAAACTGGGGCCAACGTCCTGACTTTC. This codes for CASRPQETGANVLTF.

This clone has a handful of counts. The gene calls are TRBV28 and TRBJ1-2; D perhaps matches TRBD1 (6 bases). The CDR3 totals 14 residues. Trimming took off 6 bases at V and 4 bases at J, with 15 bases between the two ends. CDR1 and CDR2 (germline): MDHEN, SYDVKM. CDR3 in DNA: TGTGCCAGCAGCCCAGGGGCGGCGGTCTATGGCTACACCTTC. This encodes CASSPGAAVYGYTF.

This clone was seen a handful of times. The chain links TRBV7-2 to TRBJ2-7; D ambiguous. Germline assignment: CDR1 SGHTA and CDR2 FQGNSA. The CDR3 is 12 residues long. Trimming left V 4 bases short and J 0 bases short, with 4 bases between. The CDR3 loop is CASSSVSYEQYF. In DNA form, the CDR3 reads TGTGCCAGCAGCTCCGTCTCCTACGAGCAGTACTTC.

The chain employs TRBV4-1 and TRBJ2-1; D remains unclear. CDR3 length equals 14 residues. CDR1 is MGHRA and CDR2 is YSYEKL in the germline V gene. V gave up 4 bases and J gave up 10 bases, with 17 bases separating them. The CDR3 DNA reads TGCGCCAGCAGCCTTCAGAACGTTGGTAACGAGCAGTTCTTC. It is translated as CASSLQNVGNEQFF.

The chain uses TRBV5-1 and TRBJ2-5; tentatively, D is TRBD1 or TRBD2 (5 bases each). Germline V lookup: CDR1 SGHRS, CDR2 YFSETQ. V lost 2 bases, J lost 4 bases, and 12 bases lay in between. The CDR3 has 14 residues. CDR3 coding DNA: TGCGCCAGCAGCTTAGGGGAGAATGGAGAGACCCAGTACTTC. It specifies CASSLGENGETQYF.

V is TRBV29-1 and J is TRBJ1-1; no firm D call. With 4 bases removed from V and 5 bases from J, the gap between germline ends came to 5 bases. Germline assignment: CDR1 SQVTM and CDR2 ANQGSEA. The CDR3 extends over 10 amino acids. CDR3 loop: CSVVETEAFF. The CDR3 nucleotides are TGCAGCGTTGTTGAGACTGAAGCTTTCTTT.

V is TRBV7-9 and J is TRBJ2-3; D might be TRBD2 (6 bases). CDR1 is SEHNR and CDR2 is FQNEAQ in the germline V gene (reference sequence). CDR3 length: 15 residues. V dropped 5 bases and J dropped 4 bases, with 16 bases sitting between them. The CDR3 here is CASSRLVDAPDTQYF. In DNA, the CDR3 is TGTGCCAGCAGCCGACTAGTAGATGCCCCAGATACGCAGTATTTT.

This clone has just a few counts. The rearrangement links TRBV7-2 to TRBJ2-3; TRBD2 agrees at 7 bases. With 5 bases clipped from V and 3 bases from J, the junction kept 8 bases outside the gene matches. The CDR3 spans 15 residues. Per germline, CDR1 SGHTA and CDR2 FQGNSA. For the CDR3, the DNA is TGTGCCAGCAGCCTACGAGAGCGGGATACAGATACGCAGTATTTT. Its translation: CASSLRERDTDTQYF.

CDR3 nucleotides: TGCGCCAGCAGCTTGGTAGCGGGCCCAGAGACCCAGTACTTC. It yields the protein CASSLVAGPETQYF. The V and J genes are TRBV5-1 and TRBJ2-5; 7 nucleotides line up with TRBD2. CDR1 and CDR2 from the germline V gene are SGHRS and YFSETQ. The ends lost 0 bases at V and 4 bases at J; junction bases unmatched: 3. CDR3 size: 14 residues.

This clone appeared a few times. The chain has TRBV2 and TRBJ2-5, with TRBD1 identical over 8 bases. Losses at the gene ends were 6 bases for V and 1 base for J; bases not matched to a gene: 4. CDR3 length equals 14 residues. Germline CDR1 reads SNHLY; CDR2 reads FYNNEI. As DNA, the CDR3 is TGTGCCAGCAGCTTACAGGGGGTCCAAGAGACCCAGTACTTC. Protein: CASSLQGVQETQYF.

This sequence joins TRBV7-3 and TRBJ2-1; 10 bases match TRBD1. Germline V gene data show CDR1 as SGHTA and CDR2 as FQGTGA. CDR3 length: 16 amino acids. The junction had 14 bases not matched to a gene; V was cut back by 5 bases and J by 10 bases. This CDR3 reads CASSPPGTGDRGEQFF. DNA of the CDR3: TGTGCCAGCAGCCCGCCCGGGACAGGGGACCGGGGGGAGCAGTTCTTC.

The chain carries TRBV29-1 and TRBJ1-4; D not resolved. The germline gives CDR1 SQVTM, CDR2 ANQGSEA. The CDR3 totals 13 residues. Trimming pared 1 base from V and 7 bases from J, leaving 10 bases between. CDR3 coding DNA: TGCAGCGTTGAAGTGTGGGGAGGTGAAAAACTGTTTTTT. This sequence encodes CSVEVWGGEKLFF. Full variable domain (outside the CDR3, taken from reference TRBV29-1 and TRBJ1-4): SAVISQKPSRDICQRGTSLTIQCQVDSQVTMMFWYRQQPGQSLTLIATANQGSEATYESGFVIDKFPISRPNLTFSTLTVSNMSPEDSSIYLCSVEVWGGEKLFFGSGTQLSVL.

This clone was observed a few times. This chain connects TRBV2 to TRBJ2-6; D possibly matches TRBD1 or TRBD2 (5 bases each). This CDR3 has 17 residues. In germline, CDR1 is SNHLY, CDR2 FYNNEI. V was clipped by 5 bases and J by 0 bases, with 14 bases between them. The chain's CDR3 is CASSRDGASSGANVLTF. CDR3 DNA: TGTGCCAGCAGTCGGGACGGAGCCTCCTCTGGGGCCAACGTCCTGACTTTC.

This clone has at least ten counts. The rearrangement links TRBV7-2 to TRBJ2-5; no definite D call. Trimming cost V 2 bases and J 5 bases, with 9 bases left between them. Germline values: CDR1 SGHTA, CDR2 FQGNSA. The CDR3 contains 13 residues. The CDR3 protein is CASSLQRVETQYF. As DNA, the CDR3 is TGTGCCAGCAGCTTACAACGTGTGGAGACCCAGTACTTC.

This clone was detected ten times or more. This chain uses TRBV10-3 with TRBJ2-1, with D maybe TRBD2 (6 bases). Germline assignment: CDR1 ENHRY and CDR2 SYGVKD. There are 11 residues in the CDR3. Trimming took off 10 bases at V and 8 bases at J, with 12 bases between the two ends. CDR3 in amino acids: CATGLIDEQFF. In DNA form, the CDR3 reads TGTGCCACCGGACTAATCGATGAGCAGTTCTTC.

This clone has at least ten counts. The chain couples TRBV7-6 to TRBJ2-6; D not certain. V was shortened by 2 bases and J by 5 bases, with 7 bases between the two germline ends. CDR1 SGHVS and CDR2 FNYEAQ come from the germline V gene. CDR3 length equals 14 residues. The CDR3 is CASSLTGWANVLTF. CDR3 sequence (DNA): TGTGCCAGCAGCTTAACGGGCTGGGCCAACGTCCTGACTTTC.